This is a list of T cell receptor beta chains from one sample in a study of blood T cell repertoires in COVID-19. TCRdb keeps only in-frame clones here, not all; method: immunoSEQ multiplex PCR. This table has over 100,000 clones, over 75% appearing once. Sequences were obtained from peripheral blood. The receptors originated from a woman aged 65 to 85 with acute or convalescent COVID-19. Each CDR3 is given with its conserved first and last residue. The D gene is left open where the match is weak. Part of the rows lack a size; the others show once, few, many or a class for expanded clones.

CDR3 length	D gene	clone size	V gene	J gene	CDR3 DNA	CDR3 protein
13	-	few	TRBV18	TRBJ1-2	TGTGCCAGCTCACCGCGGCAGGGCTCCGACTACACCTTC	CASSPRQGSDYTF
15	TRBD2	-	TRBV7-2	TRBJ2-3	TGTGCCAGCAGCCTAATAGCGGGGTACACAGATACGCAGTATTTT	CASSLIAGYTDTQYF
16	TRBD2	-	TRBV6-2/TRBV6-3	TRBJ2-3	TGTGCCAGCAGCCTAACCCTAGCGGGGGTTGCAGATACGCAGTATTTT	CASSLTLAGVADTQYF
13	-	-	TRBV6-4	TRBJ1-5	TGTGCCAGCAGTGAATCCAGCGGCCAGCCCCAGCATTTT	CASSESSGQPQHF
14	-	-	TRBV3-1/TRBV3-2	TRBJ2-7	TGTGCCAGCAGCCTTCTTTCGGGGAAGGGCGAGCAGTACTTC	CASSLLSGKGEQYF
16	TRBD1	-	TRBV7-2	TRBJ2-5	TGTGCCAGCAGCTTAGCTCGACAGGGTACCCAAGAGACCCAGTACTTC	CASSLARQGTQETQYF
13	TRBD1	-	TRBV19	TRBJ2-3	TGTGCCAGTAGTGACAGGGATGGAGATACGCAGTATTTT	CASSDRDGDTQYF
16	-	once	TRBV6-5	TRBJ1-2	TGTGCCAGCAGTTACTCATCAGGGCGAGCTAACTATGGCTACACCTTC	CASSYSSGRANYGYTF
17	-	-	TRBV4-2	TRBJ1-6	TGTGCCAGCAGCCGTCGCGGGATCAGCTCCTATAATTCACCCCTCCACTTT	CASSRRGISSYNSPLHF
13	TRBD1	-	TRBV7-9	TRBJ1-4	TGTGCCAGCAGCTTAGATACAGGGGCGAAACTGTTTTTT	CASSLDTGAKLFF
16	TRBD1	-	TRBV24-1	TRBJ2-2	TGTGCCACCAGTGATTCCGGGACAGGGAGGACCGGGGAGCTGTTTTTT	CATSDSGTGRTGELFF
14	-	many	TRBV19	TRBJ1-1	TGTGCCAGTAGTTCCAGTGGCCAGATCGCTGAAGCTTTCTTT	CASSSSGQIAEAFF
15	TRBD1	-	TRBV5-1	TRBJ1-6	TGCGCCAGCAGCACCGGACAGGGAACGAATTCACCCCTCCACTTT	CASSTGQGTNSPLHF
12	-	-	TRBV19	TRBJ1-1	TGTGCCAGTAGTATAGCAGGGACTGAAGCTTTCTTT	CASSIAGTEAFF
13	-	-	TRBV6-6	TRBJ2-1	TGTGCCAGCAGTTACTCGCCCAAAGGAGAACAGTTCTTC	CASSYSPKGEQFF
16	-	-	TRBV6-5	TRBJ2-1	TGTGCCAGCAGTTACTCACACCCGAAAAGTTACAATGAGCAGTTCTTC	CASSYSHPKSYNEQFF
14	TRBD1	few	TRBV4-1	TRBJ1-1	TGCGCCAGCAGCCAAAGCTCAGGGGGCACTGAAGCTTTCTTT	CASSQSSGGTEAFF
15	TRBD1	-	TRBV11-3	TRBJ2-3	TGTGCCAGCAGCTCGTGGACAGGTAGCACAGATACGCAGTATTTT	CASSSWTGSTDTQYF
15	TRBD1	few	TRBV4-1	TRBJ1-3	TGCGCCAGCAGCCAGGACAGGGGGACTGGAAACACCATATATTTT	CASSQDRGTGNTIYF
14	-	once	TRBV14	TRBJ1-4	TGTGCCAGCAGCCAGCAGAACCAAAATGAAAAACTGTTTTTT	CASSQQNQNEKLFF
13	-	-	TRBV11-3	TRBJ1-1	TGTGCCAGCAGCTTAGGTCAGAACACTGAAGCTTTCTTT	CASSLGQNTEAFF
15	-	-	TRBV11-2	TRBJ1-3	TGTGCCAGCAGCTTAGATCGCGGAATGGGAAACACCATATATTTT	CASSLDRGMGNTIYF
19	TRBD1	-	TRBV7-2	TRBJ1-1	TGTGCCAGCAGCTTAGAGCTCTTGGCAGGGGGCAGGGTGGGCACTGAAGCTTTCTTT	CASSLELLAGGRVGTEAFF
13	-	-	TRBV30	TRBJ1-5	TGTGCCTGGAGTTCCCAACACAATCAGCCCCAGCATTTT	CAWSSQHNQPQHF
16	TRBD1	-	TRBV4-3	TRBJ1-6	TGCGCCAGCAGCCCCGCACTACAGGGGTGGCATTCACCCCTCCACTTT	CASSPALQGWHSPLHF
15	TRBD1	-	TRBV5-4	TRBJ2-7	TGTGCCAGCAGCTTGGGCAGGGACAGGGGGTACGAGCAGTACTTC	CASSLGRDRGYEQYF
14	TRBD1	-	TRBV7-9	TRBJ1-3	TGTGCCAGCAGCCGCCGGGACAGGGGAAACACCATATATTTT	CASSRRDRGNTIYF
16	TRBD1	few	TRBV7-9	TRBJ2-3	TGTGCCAGCAGCCTATCCCGGACAGGGGGTTTCGATACGCAGTATTTT	CASSLSRTGGFDTQYF
14	TRBD1	-	TRBV5-4	TRBJ1-2	TGTGCCAGCAGCCCATCGACAGGGCACTATGGCTACACCTTC	CASSPSTGHYGYTF
16	TRBD1	once	TRBV7-9	TRBJ2-3	TGTGCCAGCAGCTTCCCGGGACAGGCAAGCACAGATACGCAGTATTTT	CASSFPGQASTDTQYF
15	-	-	TRBV6-2/TRBV6-3	TRBJ1-5	TGTGCCAGCAGTTACGCAGGGGTTAGCAATCAGCCCCAGCATTTT	CASSYAGVSNQPQHF
13	-	once	TRBV3-1/TRBV3-2	TRBJ2-5	TGTGCCAGCAGCCTGGGACTCCAAGAGACCCAGTACTTC	CASSLGLQETQYF
15	TRBD1	-	TRBV7-8	TRBJ1-6	TGTGCCAGCAGCTTAGCGGGACAGGGGAAATCACCCCTCCACTTT	CASSLAGQGKSPLHF
14	TRBD1	once	TRBV2	TRBJ1-2	TGTGCCAGCAGGCGGACAGGGCCTAACTATGGCTACACCTTC	CASRRTGPNYGYTF
15	TRBD1	-	TRBV7-3	TRBJ1-1	TGTGCCAGCAGCCTAACTTCAGGGGGAAGGACTGAAGCTTTCTTT	CASSLTSGGRTEAFF
15	-	-	TRBV5-8	TRBJ2-4	TGTGCCAGCAGCTTCTCAGGGTTGGCCAAAAACATTCAGTACTTC	CASSFSGLAKNIQYF
14	-	-	TRBV29-1	TRBJ1-2	TGCAGCGTCTACGGGGGGGCGCAAGGCTATGGCTACACCTTC	CSVYGGAQGYGYTF
16	TRBD1	-	TRBV27	TRBJ1-4	TGTGCCAGCAGTTCCCGGGACAGGGGGCGGGCTGAAAAACTGTTTTTT	CASSSRDRGRAEKLFF
16	TRBD2	-	TRBV27	TRBJ2-1	TGTGCCAGCACGACTAGCGGGGGGGCGAGTGGCAATGAGCAGTTCTTC	CASTTSGGASGNEQFF
17	-	-	TRBV4-3	TRBJ2-1	TGCGCCAGCAGCCAAGAGTCTTCCCGTAGCTCCTACAATGAGCAGTTCTTC	CASSQESSRSSYNEQFF
14	TRBD1	-	TRBV19	TRBJ1-1	TGTGCCAGTAGTTGGGACAGGGGGCCCACTGAAGCTTTCTTT	CASSWDRGPTEAFF
14	TRBD1	-	TRBV7-8	TRBJ1-2	TGTGCCAGCAGCCCCTTAAGACAGGGCTATGGCTACACCTTC	CASSPLRQGYGYTF
14	TRBD1	-	TRBV25-1	TRBJ1-2	TGTGCCAGCAGTGTGGAGGGGGCTGGCTATGGCTACACCTTC	CASSVEGAGYGYTF
14	-	-	TRBV4-1	TRBJ1-6	TGCGCCAGCAGCCAAGGGGCCCAGGGGTCACCCCTCCACTTT	CASSQGAQGSPLHF
14	-	-	TRBV3-1/TRBV3-2	TRBJ1-2	TGTGCCAGCAGCCAAGGGGGGGGAGGGTATGGCTACACCTTC	CASSQGGGGYGYTF
15	TRBD2	once	TRBV2	TRBJ2-3	TGTGCCAGCAGTGAATGGCTAGCGGGAGGAGATACGCAGTATTTT	CASSEWLAGGDTQYF
14	TRBD2	few	TRBV6-2/TRBV6-3	TRBJ2-1	TGTGCCAGCAGTTACCTGGGGACTAGGAATGAGCAGTTCTTC	CASSYLGTRNEQFF
14	TRBD2	-	TRBV10-1	TRBJ2-1	TGCGCCAGCAGTCGAGCGGGGGGATACAATGAGCAGTTCTTC	CASSRAGGYNEQFF
15	-	-	TRBV6-5	TRBJ1-4	TGTGCCAGCAGTTTGTTGCAGGGGATTAATGAAAAACTGTTTTTT	CASSLLQGINEKLFF
13	TRBD1	-	TRBV5-4	TRBJ1-2	TGTGCCAGCAGCCCGGACAGGGACGATGGCTACACCTTC	CASSPDRDDGYTF
16	-	-	TRBV18	TRBJ1-2	TGTGCCAGCTCACCACTATTATATCCAGGGAAAGATGGCTACACCTTC	CASSPLLYPGKDGYTF
13	-	-	TRBV12-3/TRBV12-4	TRBJ1-2	TGTGCCAGCAGCCTGGGGCCTAACTATGGCTACACCTTC	CASSLGPNYGYTF
15	TRBD2	-	TRBV27	TRBJ2-1	TGTGCCAGCAGTTTCTTTTCCGGGGGGAGGAATGAGCAGTTCTTC	CASSFFSGGRNEQFF
15	TRBD1	-	TRBV7-2	TRBJ2-1	TGTGCCAGCAGCTTAGACAGGGGGAAGCACAATGAGCAGTTCTTC	CASSLDRGKHNEQFF
15	TRBD1	few	TRBV7-8	TRBJ1-2	TGTGCCAGCAGCTTACGCAGGGGGACGGTCTATGGCTACACCTTC	CASSLRRGTVYGYTF
15	TRBD1	few	TRBV29-1	TRBJ2-2	TGCAGCGTTGAGGACAGGGGGCAAAACACCGGGGAGCTGTTTTTT	CSVEDRGQNTGELFF
19	-	few	TRBV14	TRBJ1-2	TGTGCCAGCAGCCAAGATATATCCTTGGACAGTCACGCTAACTATGGCTACACCTTC	CASSQDISLDSHANYGYTF
17	TRBD2	once	TRBV5-1	TRBJ2-1	TGCGCCAGCAGCTTGGGGCAAATGAGCGGGGGTAGTAATGAGCAGTTCTTC	CASSLGQMSGGSNEQFF
14	TRBD1	-	TRBV7-9	TRBJ1-2	TGTGCCAGCAGCGGATCAGGACAGGGCCCAGGCTACACCTTC	CASSGSGQGPGYTF